The entry that follows covers one T cell receptor beta chain sequence. Regarding treatment: randomized to nivolumab then ipilimumab (arm A) or the reverse (arm B). Assay: immunoSEQ multiplex PCR; the TCRdb copy retains only in-frame clones and omits some. The data contain 8,500 to 9,000 clones, about 21% of them singletons. The length of the CDR3 is 18 residues. With 3 bases clipped from V and 10 bases from J, the junction kept 20 bases outside the gene matches. Germline V lookup: CDR1 SGDLS, CDR2 YYNGEE. These data originate in a study of sequential checkpoint blockade in melanoma. Study information: 91 pretreatment tumor DNA samples were TCRβ immunosequenced.

This TCR was sampled from a human donor with melanoma. The sample consisted of tumor tissue (inferred from file names), taken from a patient given nivolumab and ipilimumab in sequence. This rearrangement joins TRBV9 to TRBJ1-4, with 8 nucleotides matching TRBD1. CDR3 nucleotides: TGTGCCAGCAGCGATCCCCGACAGGACACAGGGGGAGATGGAAAACTGTTTTTT. Its translation is CASSDPRQDTGGDGKLFF.